This TCR beta chain was observed in a study of blood T cell repertoires in COVID-19. Assay: immunoSEQ multiplex PCR; the TCRdb copy retains only in-frame clones and omits some. The sample contains some 180,000 clones, 75% to 90% of which appear only once. The receptor's source is a woman aged 60-70 years with acute or convalescent COVID-19. The material sequenced was peripheral blood.

CDR3 sequence (DNA): TGTGCCAGCAGTTCGTCGGGGGTAGCGGGACCAGCTGAGCAGTTCTTC. This sequence encodes CASSSSGVAGPAEQFF. The J gene is TRBJ2-1, the V gene TRBV28, with 8 nucleotides matching TRBD2. V dropped 4 bases and J dropped 9; count of bases not matched to a gene: 14. This CDR3 has 16 amino acids. The germline V gene has CDR1 MDHEN and CDR2 SYDVKM.